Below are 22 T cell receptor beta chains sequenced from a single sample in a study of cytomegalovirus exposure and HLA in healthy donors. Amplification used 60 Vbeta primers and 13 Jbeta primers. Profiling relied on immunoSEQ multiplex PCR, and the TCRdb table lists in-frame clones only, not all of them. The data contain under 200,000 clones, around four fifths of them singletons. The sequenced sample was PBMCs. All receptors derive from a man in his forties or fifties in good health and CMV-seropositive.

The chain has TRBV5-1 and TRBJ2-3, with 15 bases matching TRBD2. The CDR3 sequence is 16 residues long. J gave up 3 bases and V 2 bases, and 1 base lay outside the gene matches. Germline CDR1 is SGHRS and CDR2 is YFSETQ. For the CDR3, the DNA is TGCGCCAGCAGCTTCGGGACTAGCGGGAGGACAGATACGCAGTATTTT. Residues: CASSFGTSGRTDTQYF.

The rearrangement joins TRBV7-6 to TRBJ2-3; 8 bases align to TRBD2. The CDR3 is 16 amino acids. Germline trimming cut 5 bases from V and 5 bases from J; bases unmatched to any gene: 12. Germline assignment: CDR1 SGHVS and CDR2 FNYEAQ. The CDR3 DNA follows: TGTGCCAGCAGCCTAAGCGGGAGAGCCTTTGGAGATACGCAGTATTTT. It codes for CASSLSGRAFGDTQYF.

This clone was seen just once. This CDR3 is CVNRVNQETQYF. CDR3 bases: TGTGTGAACAGGGTGAATCAAGAGACCCAGTACTTC. The chain has TRBV27 and TRBJ2-5; possibly TRBD1 for D (6 bases). Germline V gene sequence: CDR1 MNHEY, CDR2 SMNVEV (reference sequence). The CDR3 runs to 12 residues.

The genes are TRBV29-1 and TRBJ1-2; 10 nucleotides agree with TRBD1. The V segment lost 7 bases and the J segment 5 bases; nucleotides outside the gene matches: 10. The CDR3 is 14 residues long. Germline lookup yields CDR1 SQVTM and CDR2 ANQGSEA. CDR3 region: CSGAGDRGRYGYTF. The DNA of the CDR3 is TGCAGCGGTGCCGGGGACAGGGGACGATATGGCTACACCTTC. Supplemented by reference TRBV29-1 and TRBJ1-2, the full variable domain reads SAVISQKPSRDICQRGTSLTIQCQVDSQVTMMFWYRQQPGQSLTLIATANQGSEATYESGFVIDKFPISRPNLTFSTLTVSNMSPEDSSIYLCSGAGDRGRYGYTFGSGTRLTVV.

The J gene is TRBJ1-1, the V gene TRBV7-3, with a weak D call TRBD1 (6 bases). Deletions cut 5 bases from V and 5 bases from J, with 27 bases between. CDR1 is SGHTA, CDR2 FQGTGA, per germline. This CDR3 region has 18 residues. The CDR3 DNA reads TGTGCCAGCAGCCCGCAAACCGGTCCCCGGGACACCCGAACTGAAGCTTTCTTT. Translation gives CASSPQTGPRDTRTEAFF.

CDR3: CASSLSTYGYTF. The CDR3 DNA follows: TGCGCCAGCAGCCTGAGTACCTATGGCTACACCTTC. This rearrangement joins TRBV5-1 to TRBJ1-2; no firm D call. The CDR3 length is 12 residues. The germline V and J ends were trimmed by 4 bases and 4 bases, with 8 bases remaining between them. Germline V gene data show CDR1 as SGHRS and CDR2 as YFSETQ. The variable domain in full, with the rest retrieved from reference TRBV5-1 and TRBJ1-2, is KAGVTQTPRYLIKTRGQQVTLSCSPISGHRSVSWYQQTPGQGLQFLFEYFSETQRNKGNFPGRFSGRQFSNSRSEMNVSTLELGDSALYLCASSLSTYGYTFGSGTRLTVV.

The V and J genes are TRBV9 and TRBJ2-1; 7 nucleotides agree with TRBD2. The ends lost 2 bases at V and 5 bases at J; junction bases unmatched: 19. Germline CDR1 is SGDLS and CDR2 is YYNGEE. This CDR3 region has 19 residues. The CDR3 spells CASSVSVAGHGSGDNEQFF. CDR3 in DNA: TGTGCCAGCAGCGTCTCTGTAGCGGGTCACGGGAGTGGAGACAATGAGCAGTTCTTC. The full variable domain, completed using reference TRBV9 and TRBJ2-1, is DSGVTQTPKHLITATGQRVTLRCSPRSGDLSVYWYQQSLDQGLQFLIQYYNGEERAKGNILERFSAQQFPDLHSELNLSSLELGDSALYFCASSVSVAGHGSGDNEQFFGPGTRLTVL.

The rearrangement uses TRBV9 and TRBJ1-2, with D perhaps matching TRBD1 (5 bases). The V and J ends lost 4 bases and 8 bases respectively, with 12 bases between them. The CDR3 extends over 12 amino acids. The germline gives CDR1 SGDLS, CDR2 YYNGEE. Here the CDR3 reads CASSRRGGGYTF. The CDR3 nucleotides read TGTGCCAGCAGCCGTAGGGGAGGAGGCTACACCTTC.

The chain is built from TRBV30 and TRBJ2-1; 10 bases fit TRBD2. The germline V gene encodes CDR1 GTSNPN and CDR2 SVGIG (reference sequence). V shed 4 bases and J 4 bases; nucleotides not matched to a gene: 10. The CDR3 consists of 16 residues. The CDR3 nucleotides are TGTGCCTGGACCGGGGGGAGCGGGAGGGTTTACAATGAGCAGTTCTTC. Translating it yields CAWTGGSGRVYNEQFF. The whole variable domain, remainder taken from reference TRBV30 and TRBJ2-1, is SQTIHQWPATLVQPVGSPLSLECTVEGTSNPNLYWYRQAAGRGLQLLFYSVGIGQISSEVPQNLSASRPQDRQFILSSKKLLLSDSGFYLCAWTGGSGRVYNEQFFGPGTRLTVL.

This chain's CDR3 is CASIFGGATGEQYF. The CDR3 coding sequence is TGTGCCAGCATCTTCGGGGGGGCTACGGGAGAGCAGTACTTC. This chain connects TRBV2 to TRBJ2-7, with 8 bases lining up with TRBD2. Germline V gene data show CDR1 as SNHLY and CDR2 as FYNNEI. The CDR3 consists of 14 residues. J was trimmed by 7 bases and V by 7 bases; bases with no gene match: 12.

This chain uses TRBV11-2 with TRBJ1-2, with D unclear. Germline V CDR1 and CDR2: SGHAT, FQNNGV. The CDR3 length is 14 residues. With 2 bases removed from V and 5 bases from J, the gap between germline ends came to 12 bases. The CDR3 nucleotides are TGTGCCAGCAGCTTAAGCCCCACGGGGTATGGCTACACCTTC. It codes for CASSLSPTGYGYTF.

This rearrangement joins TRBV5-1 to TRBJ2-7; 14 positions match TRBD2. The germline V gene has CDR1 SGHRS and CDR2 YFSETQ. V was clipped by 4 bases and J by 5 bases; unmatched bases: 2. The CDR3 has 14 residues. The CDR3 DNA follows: TGCGCCAGCAGCAGGGGACTAGCGGGAGACGAGCAGTACTTC. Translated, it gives CASSRGLAGDEQYF.

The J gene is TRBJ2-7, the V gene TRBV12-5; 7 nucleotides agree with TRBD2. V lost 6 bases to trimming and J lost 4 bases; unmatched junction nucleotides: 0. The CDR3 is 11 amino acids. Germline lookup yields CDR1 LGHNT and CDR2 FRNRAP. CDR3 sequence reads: CASGLAYEQYF. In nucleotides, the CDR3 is TGTGCTAGTGGACTAGCGTACGAGCAGTACTTC.

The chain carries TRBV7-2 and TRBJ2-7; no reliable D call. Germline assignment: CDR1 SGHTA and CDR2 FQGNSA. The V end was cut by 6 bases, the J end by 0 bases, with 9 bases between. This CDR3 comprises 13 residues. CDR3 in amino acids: CASSYISSYEQYF. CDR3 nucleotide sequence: TGTGCCAGCAGTTACATAAGCTCCTACGAGCAGTACTTC.

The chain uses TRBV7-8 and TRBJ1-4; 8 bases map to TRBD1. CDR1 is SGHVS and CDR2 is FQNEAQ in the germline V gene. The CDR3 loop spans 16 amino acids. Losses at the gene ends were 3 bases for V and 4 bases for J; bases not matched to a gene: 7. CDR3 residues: CASSFRQGPYNEKLFF. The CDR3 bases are TGTGCCAGCAGCTTCCGACAGGGGCCATATAATGAAAAACTGTTTTTT. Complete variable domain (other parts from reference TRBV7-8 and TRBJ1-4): GAGVSQSPRYKVAKRGQDVALRCDPISGHVSLFWYQQALGQGPEFLTYFQNEAQLDKSGLPSDRFFAERPEGSVSTLKIQRTQQEDSAVYLCASSFRQGPYNEKLFFGSGTQLSVL.

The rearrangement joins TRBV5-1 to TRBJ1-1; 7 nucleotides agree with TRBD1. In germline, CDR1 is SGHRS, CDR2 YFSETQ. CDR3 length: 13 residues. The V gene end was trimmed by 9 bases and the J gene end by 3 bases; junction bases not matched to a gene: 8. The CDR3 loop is CATRKGADTEAFF. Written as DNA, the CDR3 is TGCGCCACCAGAAAGGGGGCGGACACTGAAGCTTTCTTT.

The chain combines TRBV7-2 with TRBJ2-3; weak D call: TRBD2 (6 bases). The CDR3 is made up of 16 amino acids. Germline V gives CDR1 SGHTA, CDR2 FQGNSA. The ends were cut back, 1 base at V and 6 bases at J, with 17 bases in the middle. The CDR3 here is CASSLEWEALADTQYF. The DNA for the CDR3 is TGTGCCAGCAGCTTAGAGTGGGAGGCTCTGGCGGATACGCAGTATTTT.

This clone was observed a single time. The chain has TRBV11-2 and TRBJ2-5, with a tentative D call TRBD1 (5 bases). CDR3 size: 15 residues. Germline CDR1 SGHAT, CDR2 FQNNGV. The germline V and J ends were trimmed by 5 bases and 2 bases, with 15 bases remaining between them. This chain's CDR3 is CASSNKRQLQETQYF. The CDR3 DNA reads TGTGCCAGCAGCAATAAACGACAGTTACAAGAGACCCAGTACTTC.

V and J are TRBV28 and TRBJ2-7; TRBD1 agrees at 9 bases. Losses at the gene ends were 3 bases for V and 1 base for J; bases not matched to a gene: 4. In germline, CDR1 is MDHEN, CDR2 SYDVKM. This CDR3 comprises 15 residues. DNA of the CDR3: TGTGCCAGCAGTTTGCCCGGGACAGGGTCCTACGAGCAGTACTTC. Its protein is CASSLPGTGSYEQYF.

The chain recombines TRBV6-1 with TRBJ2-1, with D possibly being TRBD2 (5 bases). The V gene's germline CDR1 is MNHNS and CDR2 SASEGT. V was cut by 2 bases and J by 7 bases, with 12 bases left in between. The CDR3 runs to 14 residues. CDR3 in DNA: TGTGCCAGCAGTGAAATACTAGAGATAAATGAGCAGTTCTTC. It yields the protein CASSEILEINEQFF.

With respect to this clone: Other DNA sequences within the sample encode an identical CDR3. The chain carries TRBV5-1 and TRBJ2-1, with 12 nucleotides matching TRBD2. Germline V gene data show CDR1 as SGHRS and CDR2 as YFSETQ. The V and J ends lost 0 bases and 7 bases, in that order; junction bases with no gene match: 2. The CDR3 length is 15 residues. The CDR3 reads CASSLGTSGNNEQFF. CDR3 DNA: TGCGCCAGCAGCTTGGGGACTAGCGGGAATAATGAGCAGTTCTTC.

CDR3 nucleotides: TGTGCCAGCAGCTTGCGGGAGGGACAAGAGACCCAGTACTTC. Translating gives CASSLREGQETQYF. This chain connects TRBV11-1 to TRBJ2-5; 9 bases map to TRBD2. The CDR3 contains 14 residues. The junction had 1 base not matched to a gene; V was cut back by 3 bases and J by 2 bases. Germline loops: CDR1 SGHAT, CDR2 FQDESV (reference sequence). Full variable domain (outside the CDR3, taken from reference TRBV11-1 and TRBJ2-5): EAEVAQSPRYKITEKSQAVAFWCDPISGHATLYWYRQILGQGPELLVQFQDESVVDDSQLPKDRFSAERLKGVDSTLKIQPAELGDSAMYLCASSLREGQETQYFGPGTRLLVL.